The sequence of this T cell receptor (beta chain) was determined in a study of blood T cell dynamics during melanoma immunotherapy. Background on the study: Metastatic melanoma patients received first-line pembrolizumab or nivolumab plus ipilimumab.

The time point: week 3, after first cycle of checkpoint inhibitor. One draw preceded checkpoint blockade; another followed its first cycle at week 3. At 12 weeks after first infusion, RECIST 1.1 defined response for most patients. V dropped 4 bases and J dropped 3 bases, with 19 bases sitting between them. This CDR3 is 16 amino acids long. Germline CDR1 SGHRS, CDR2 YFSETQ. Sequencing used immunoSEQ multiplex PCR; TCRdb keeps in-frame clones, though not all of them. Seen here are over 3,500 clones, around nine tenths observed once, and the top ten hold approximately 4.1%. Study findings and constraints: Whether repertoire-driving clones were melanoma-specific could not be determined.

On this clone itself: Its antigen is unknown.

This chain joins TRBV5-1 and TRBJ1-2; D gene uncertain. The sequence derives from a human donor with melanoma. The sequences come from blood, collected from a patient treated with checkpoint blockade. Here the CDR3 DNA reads TGCGCCAGCAGCCGCGACGGACGGGAAGCGGACTATGGCTACACCTTC. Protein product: CASSRDGREADYGYTF.